This T cell receptor (beta chain) appears in the sequencing data of a study of blood T cell repertoires in COVID-19. Study-level information: Some COVID-19 samples were acute and others convalescent; all came from the United States, Italy and Spain.

Losses at the gene ends were 5 bases for V and 4 bases for J; bases not matched to a gene: 16. Germline V gene sequence: CDR1 SGHRS, CDR2 YFSETQ. This CDR3 spans 17 amino acids. As originally analysed: Reference gene primer amplification yielded estimated nucleated cell counts. Only in-frame clones appear in the TCRdb table, and some are missing; sequencing was by immunoSEQ multiplex PCR. That table gives V, J and clone size, and the DNA gave D and trimming. The repertoire includes roughly 70,000 clones, nearly 80% of them detected once, and approximately 6% sits in the top ten. This chain links TRBV5-1 with TRBJ2-7; 9 positions agree with TRBD1. The TCR originated in a woman aged 60-75 years with acute or convalescent COVID-19. The specimen was peripheral blood. CDR3 loop: CASSPNTGTGLRYEQYF. CDR3 bases: TGCGCCAGCAGTCCTAATACGGGGACAGGGCTTCGGTACGAGCAGTACTTC.